This TCR beta chain derives from a study of breast tumors, draining lymph nodes, adjacent tissues. Study-level results: Compared with basal-like, luminal-like tumors shared significantly more repertoire with nontumor tissue. Compared with lymph nodes, tumors were less diverse; compared with nontumor tissue, more. Most tumor T cells seemingly derive from lymph node, then expand in tumor.

One entry per CDR3 protein, called by TCRdb with MiXCR from the multiplex PCR reads. The data show some 83,000 distinct CDR3 sequences, roughly 19% seen once. Samples came from axillary lymph nodes draining the breast cancer. CDR3 size: 15 residues. V was trimmed by 6 bases and J by 1 base, leaving 15 bases between them. The germline gives CDR1 LNHDA, CDR2 SQIVND (reference sequence). This clonotype was counted at least ten times. Its matching antigen is unknown. This clonotype was obtained from a female donor with breast cancer. Some clones in this sample may be carry-over from other donors' samples. The chain carries TRBV19 and TRBJ1-2; tentative D call: TRBD1 (5 bases). Sequences were obtained from axillary lymph node tissue. The CDR3: CASRTKGPSNYGYTF. The CDR3 region has the DNA TGTGCCAGTAGAACCAAGGGGCCCAGTAACTATGGCTACACCTTC. Full variable domain (outside the CDR3, taken from reference TRBV19 and TRBJ1-2): DGGITQSPKYLFRKEGQNVTLSCEQNLNHDAMYWYRQDPGQGLRLIYYSQIVNDFQKGDIAEGYSVSREKKESFPLTVTSAQKNPTAFYLCASRTKGPSNYGYTFGSGTRLTVV.